The 4 T cell receptor beta chains below come from one sample, sequenced in a study of blood T cell repertoires in COVID-19. Assay used: immunoSEQ multiplex PCR; TCRdb lists only in-frame clones, some missing. The sample includes approximately 130,000 clones, around nine tenths of them seen just once. Sequencing input: peripheral blood. The receptors were gathered from a woman aged 45-59 years with acute or convalescent COVID-19.

The genes are TRBV6-6 and TRBJ2-7, with a weak D call TRBD2 (5 bases). The V gene's germline CDR1 is MNHNY and CDR2 SVGAGI (reference sequence). Trimming cost V 5 bases and J 7 bases, with 12 bases left between them. CDR3 length: 12 residues. The CDR3 protein is CASSRTDFEQYF. CDR3 coding DNA: TGTGCCAGCAGTAGGACTGATTTTGAGCAGTACTTC.

The chain employs TRBV6-5 and TRBJ1-1; no definite D call. Germline V gives CDR1 MNHEY, CDR2 SVGAGI. CDR3 size: 14 residues. Trimming removed 7 bases at V and 8 bases at J, with 20 bases between. The CDR3 DNA reads as TGTGCCAGCAATCGACAATTTGGTCCTGGGGAAGCTTTCTTT. Protein sequence: CASNRQFGPGEAFF.

The chain couples TRBV10-3 to TRBJ1-1; D is ambiguous. From germline, CDR1 is ENHRY and CDR2 SYGVKD. The V and J ends lost 2 bases and 1 base respectively, with 17 bases between them. The CDR3 contains 17 residues. This CDR3 reads CAISEKIQRVTNTEAFF. In nucleotides, the CDR3 is TGTGCCATCAGTGAGAAGATCCAGAGGGTTACGAACACTGAAGCTTTCTTT.

The V gene is TRBV19, the J gene TRBJ2-5, with 12 bases fitting TRBD1. Per the germline V gene, CDR1 is LNHDA and CDR2 is SQIVND (reference sequence). The CDR3 is 16 residues long. After removal of 5 bases from V and 5 bases from J, the junction contained 9 bases not matched to a gene. The CDR3 DNA reads TGTGCCAGTAGTCCTCGGGGGACAGGGGGCCAGGAGACCCAGTACTTC. Its protein product is CASSPRGTGGQETQYF.